The 11 T cell receptor delta chains listed next were all sequenced from one sample in a study of DNA immune sequencing with unique molecular identifiers. Primers for all 8 TRDV and 4 TRDJ genes amplified genomic DNA in 32-plex. A 12-nucleotide UMI was added during 2 to 4 barcoding PCR cycles before adapter PCR. TCRdb ran CATT on the multiplex PCR reads. The sample gives 4,800 or so delta-chain clones, about a tenth of which show up once; about half is in the top ten. Source material: gamma-delta T cells enriched from blood buffy coat, or unenriched PBMCs (not recorded which). These receptors were obtained from a human donor in good health.

As for this clone: A much larger clone differs by one base, so this may be a read error. Other nucleotide sequences from this sample produce the same CDR3. The V and J genes are TRDV2 and TRDJ3; 7 bases align to TRDD3. CDR1 and CDR2 (germline): GEAIGNYY, EKD. CDR3 length equals 18 residues. V lost 0 bases and J lost 2; bases outside the gene matches: 6. The CDR3 nucleotides are TGTGCCTGTGACACCGCTGGGGATAGAGCCTGGGACACCCGACAGATGTTTTTC. Residues: CACDTAGDRAWDTRQMFF.

As to this clone: The likely explanation is a read error, given a far larger clone one base away. Distinct nucleotide sequences in the sample also encode this CDR3. V is TRDV2 and J is TRDJ1; tentatively, D is TRDD2 or TRDD3 (7 bases each). This CDR3 is built from 18 residues. V was shortened by 3 bases and J by 2 bases, with 24 bases between the two germline ends. The germline V gene has CDR1 GEAIGNYY and CDR2 EKD. CDR3 residues: CACDGPIPTLGGTDKLIF. CDR3 nucleotides: TGTGCCTGTGACGGGCCGATTCCTACTCTGGGGGGTACCGATAAACTCATCTTT.

This clone was recorded a few times. This chain joins TRDV1 and TRDJ1; possibly TRDD3 for D (6 bases). V was shortened by 4 bases and J by 3 bases, with 24 bases between the two germline ends. Germline CDR1 and CDR2: TSWWSYY and QGS. CDR3 length equals 18 residues. The CDR3 DNA reads TGTGCTCTTGGGGGAGTCCTGGTGGGGATGGAGGAGGCCGATAAACTCATCTTT. This gives the protein CALGGVLVGMEEADKLIF.

By its share, this clone is medium-sized. The identical CDR3 is also encoded by other nucleotide sequences in the sample. The chain employs TRDV3 and TRDJ1, with D perhaps matching TRDD3 (5 bases). The CDR3 has 17 amino acids. V lost 1 base to trimming and J lost 5 bases, with 26 bases between them. Germline V gene lookup returns CDR1 TVYSNPD and CDR2 GDNSRS (reference sequence). The CDR3 sequence is CAFKSFGDGLGLDKLIF. CDR3 nucleotides: TGTGCCTTTAAGTCATTTGGGGACGGATTGGGGCTGGATAAACTCATCTTT.

This clone was observed a few times. TCRdb's entry gives the protein of a much larger clone, which mismatches this DNA's translation at residue 11, likely from a read error; the protein reported here is translated from the DNA. The V and J genes are TRDV2 and TRDJ3, with a possible D match to TRDD3 (6 bases). The CDR3 runs to 17 residues. Looked up from germline, CDR1 is GEAIGNYY and CDR2 is EKD. The DNA of the CDR3 is TGTGCCTGTGACACATCGCCCCCCTCCTGGGGCACCCGACAGATGTTTTTC. Residues: CACDTSPPSWGTRQMFF.

Note on this clone: TCRdb attributes to this sequence the protein of a much larger clone, which differs from the DNA translation at residue 6; a read error is likely, and the protein displayed is translated from the DNA. V and J are TRDV2 and TRDJ1, with 9 bases that match TRDD3. The CDR3 loop spans 17 amino acids. With V trimmed by 0 bases and J by 0 bases, 7 bases remained unmatched. Germline CDR1 and CDR2: GEAIGNYY and EKD. CDR3 sequence: CACDTPTGGPYTDKLIF. The CDR3, as DNA: TGTGCCTGTGACACCCCTACTGGGGGACCCTACACCGATAAACTCATCTTT.

This clone turned up a few times. TCRdb pairs this DNA with a much larger clone's protein that differs at residue 11, likely a read error; the protein shown was translated from the DNA. The genes are TRDV2 and TRDJ1, with 7 nucleotides matching TRDD3. CDR3 length: 15 residues. Germline V gene sequence: CDR1 GEAIGNYY, CDR2 EKD. Here the CDR3 reads CACDLLGTDTVKLIF. CDR3 nucleotide sequence: TGTGCCTGTGACCTACTGGGGACAGACACCGTTAAACTCATCTTT.

With respect to this clone: TCRdb's entry gives the protein of a much larger clone, which mismatches this DNA's translation at residue 10, likely from a read error; the protein reported here is translated from the DNA. The CDR3 here is CACDGLLGDAGYTDKLIF. The CDR3 DNA follows: TGTGCCTGTGACGGTCTACTGGGGGATGCAGGGTACACCGATAAACTCATCTTT. The rearrangement uses TRDV2 and TRDJ1; 10 bases line up with TRDD3. Trimming took 3 bases from V and 0 from J; bases not matched to a gene: 12. This CDR3 is built from 18 residues. Germline V gene lookup returns CDR1 GEAIGNYY and CDR2 EKD.

Turning to this clone: A far larger clone is one base from this, pointing to a likely read error. Other DNA sequences in the same sample also yield this CDR3. The chain employs TRDV2 and TRDJ3, with 9 positions matching TRDD3. The germline V gene encodes CDR1 GEAIGNYY and CDR2 EKD. Losses at the gene ends were 4 bases for V and 0 bases for J; bases not matched to a gene: 12. CDR3 length equals 20 residues. For the CDR3, the DNA is TGTGCCTGTGATCCCATTGTACTGGGGGAGAGCTCCTGGGACACCCGACAGATGTTTTTC. Protein: CACDPIVLGESSWDTRQMFF.

This clone was found many times. This sequence joins TRDV1 and TRDJ1, with 13 bases fitting TRDD3. The J gene, left out of TCRdb, was set here by checking the DNA against germline. The CDR3 is made up of 23 amino acids. Losses at the gene ends were 4 bases for V and 4 bases for J; bases not matched to a gene: 27. CDR1 TSWWSYY and CDR2 QGS come from the germline V gene. The CDR3 reads CALGGTPFPLLGDTAIAVDKLIF. For the CDR3, the DNA is TGTGCTCTTGGGGGAACCCCCTTCCCCTTACTGGGGGATACGGCGATAGCGGTCGATAAACTCATCTTT.

This clone was seen a few times. The protein in TCRdb stems from a much larger clone and differs at residue 4 from this DNA's translation, likely a read error; here the protein is translated from the DNA. The rearrangement links TRDV2 to TRDJ3; D not resolved. The CDR3 covers 17 residues. CDR1 GEAIGNYY and CDR2 EKD come from the germline V gene. The CDR3 spells CACYTSPPSWDTRQMFF. CDR3 bases: TGTGCCTGTTACACATCGCCCCCCTCCTGGGACACCCGACAGATGTTTTTC.